The rows below give T cell receptor beta chains drawn from one sample of a study of T cells in Graves' hyperthyroidism and ophthalmopathy. TCRdb passed the multiplex PCR reads through MiXCR, listing each CDR3 protein once. The sample lists hundreds of thousands of distinct CDR3 sequences; 14% were seen once. The sample was blood. The receptors stem from a young woman with Graves' hyperthyroidism that later progressed to Graves' ophthalmopathy. Both conserved end residues are part of each CDR3. D genes are given only for firm matches. The size field is filled for only some rows; it gives once, few, many or a size class.

NA	TRBJ2-7	TRBV6-5	many	CASSYSGDRVVYEQYF	TGTGCCAGCAGTTACTCGGGGGATCGTGTGGTCTACGAGCAGTACTTC
TRBD2	TRBJ2-3	TRBV5-1	many	CASSLPLAGGIDTQYF	TGCGCCAGCAGCTTGCCCCTAGCGGGAGGCATAGATACGCAGTATTTT
NA	TRBJ1-1	TRBV30	NA	CAWRDSLNTEASF	TGTGCCTGGAGAGACAGCTTGAACACTGAAGCTTCCTTT
TRBD2	TRBJ2-5	TRBV7-3	many	CASSATSGVQETQYF	TGTGCCAGCAGCGCGACTAGCGGAGTTCAAGAGACCCAGTACTTC
NA	TRBJ2-7	TRBV28	many	CASRTADGCEQYF	TGTGCCAGCAGGACAGCGGACGGATGCGAGCAGTACTTC
NA	TRBJ1-1	TRBV27	many	CASSQDTHGAEAFF	TGTGCCAGCAGTCAAGACACCCACGGCGCTGAAGCTTTCTTT
NA	TRBJ2-1	TRBV24-1	many	CATSDSTTSHEQFF	TGTGCCACCAGTGATTCGACTACCTCCCATGAGCAGTTCTTC
NA	TRBJ2-1	TRBV5-1	few	CASSRPDREGNEQFF	TGCGCCAGCAGCCGACCGGACAGGGAGGGGAATGAGCAGTTCTTC
NA	TRBJ1-1	TRBV7-8	many	CASSPREVLAEAFF	TGTGCCAGCAGCCCCCGCGAGGTTCTGGCTGAAGCTTTCTTT
NA	TRBJ2-1	TRBV7-2	few	CASSLYPTGEQFF	TGTGCCAGCAGCCTGTACCCGACGGGTGAGCAGTTCTTC
NA	TRBJ2-1	TRBV3-1	NA	CASSQALATYNEQFF	TGTGCCAGCAGCCAAGCGCTAGCTACCTACAATGAGCAGTTCTTC
NA	TRBJ2-2	TRBV7-2	many	CASSLVGPLGGELFF	TGTGCCAGCAGCTTAGTCGGCCCTTTGGGCGGGGAGCTGTTTTTT
NA	TRBJ1-1	TRBV2	many	CASSEVHWKAFF	TGTGCCAGCAGTGAGGTCCACTGGAAAGCTTTCTTT
TRBD2	TRBJ2-1	TRBV20-1	many	CSAAPGPAGSYNEQFF	TGCAGTGCAGCTCCAGGGCCAGCGGGAAGCTACAATGAGCAGTTCTTC
NA	TRBJ2-5	TRBV30	NA	CAWSAITGGQETQYF	TGTGCCTGGAGCGCGATTACAGGCGGCCAAGAGACCCAGTACTTC
TRBD1	TRBJ1-2	TRBV5-5	many	CASSSDRGGYTF	TGTGCCAGCAGCTCGGACAGGGGCGGCTACACCTTC
NA	TRBJ1-1	TRBV6-5	NA	CASSYGGRSTEAFF	TGTGCCAGCAGTTACGGCGGTCGAAGCACTGAAGCTTTCTTT
TRBD1	TRBJ1-2	TRBV5-8	many	CASSLSGQGVKGYTF	TGTGCCAGCAGCCTCTCGGGACAGGGAGTGAAAGGCTACACCTTC
NA	TRBJ2-7	TRBV6-5	many	CASSYRRDSHEQYF	TGTGCCAGCAGTTACCGGAGGGACAGTCACGAGCAGTACTTC
TRBD2	TRBJ2-7	TRBV27	many	CASRKTSGNYEQYF	TGTGCCAGCAGGAAGACTAGCGGGAACTACGAGCAGTACTTC
NA	TRBJ2-1	TRBV20-1	few	CSARRDLNSLEQFF	TGCAGTGCTAGACGGGACCTCAATTCCTTAGAGCAGTTCTTC
TRBD1	TRBJ1-5	TRBV7-2	many	CATVDRGASNQPQHF	TGTGCCACCGTGGACAGGGGAGCGAGCAATCAGCCCCAGCATTTT
NA	TRBJ1-4	TRBV30	NA	CAWSAWTDNEKLFF	TGTGCCTGGAGTGCCTGGACAGATAATGAAAAACTGTTTTTT
NA	TRBJ1-5	TRBV3-1	few	CASSQAAYSNQPQHF	TGTGCCAGCAGCCAAGCAGCGTATAGCAATCAGCCCCAGCATTTT
NA	TRBJ1-1	TRBV3-1	many	CASSLTAVNTEAFF	TGTGCCAGCAGCCTGACGGCGGTGAACACTGAAGCTTTCTTT
TRBD2	TRBJ2-1	TRBV10-2	many	CASSGTSGRTSYYNEQFF	TGCGCCAGCAGTGGGACTAGCGGGAGGACCTCCTACTACAATGAGCAGTTCTTC
NA	TRBJ2-7	TRBV6-1	many	CASSPVGTGIYEQYF	TGTGCCAGCAGTCCTGTGGGGACGGGGATCTACGAGCAGTACTTC
NA	TRBJ1-4	TRBV5-6	NA	CASSQRDEKLFF	TGTGCCAGCAGCCAGAGGGATGAAAAACTGTTTTTT